This paragraph covers one TCR beta chain sequence. This clone's antigen is unknown. Base qualities are not provided; no much larger clone lies one nucleotide away. These data belong to a study of T cell changes during pregnancy in multiple sclerosis (dated by TCRdb to the late 2010s). Broadly, across the study: The study looked at changes in the T cell repertoire across pregnancy in women with multiple sclerosis.

From its cysteine to its phenylalanine, the CDR3 spans 14 amino acids. This entry keeps only the CDR3 DNA: 42 bases, framed from base 1. The CDR1 and CDR2 encoded by the germline V gene are SNHLY and FYNNEI. A distance of 12 bases separates the germline ends of V and J, which lose 6 bases and 1 base respectively. The library came from the immunoSEQ multiplex PCR assay. TCRdb obtained this table from immuneACCESS and retained in-frame rearrangements with V and J assigned. These tables miss some clones; where compared with another copy, unresolved V genes account for less than half of the shortfall, and the remainder is unexplained. This sample gives roughly 110,000 clones in total; 85% to 95% of them show up just once. The ten largest clones represent 0.78% of the sample.

The chain was built from TRBV2 and TRBJ2-5; TRBD1 might be the D gene, on 6 matching bases. This sequence was found in a female donor in good health, enrolled as a control in a pregnancy study. Sequences were derived from peripheral blood, sampled in the third trimester of pregnancy. The nucleotide sequence is given as TGTGCCAGCAGCGTCAACAGGGTCCAAGAGACCCAGTACTTC. This sequence encodes CASSVNRVQETQYF.